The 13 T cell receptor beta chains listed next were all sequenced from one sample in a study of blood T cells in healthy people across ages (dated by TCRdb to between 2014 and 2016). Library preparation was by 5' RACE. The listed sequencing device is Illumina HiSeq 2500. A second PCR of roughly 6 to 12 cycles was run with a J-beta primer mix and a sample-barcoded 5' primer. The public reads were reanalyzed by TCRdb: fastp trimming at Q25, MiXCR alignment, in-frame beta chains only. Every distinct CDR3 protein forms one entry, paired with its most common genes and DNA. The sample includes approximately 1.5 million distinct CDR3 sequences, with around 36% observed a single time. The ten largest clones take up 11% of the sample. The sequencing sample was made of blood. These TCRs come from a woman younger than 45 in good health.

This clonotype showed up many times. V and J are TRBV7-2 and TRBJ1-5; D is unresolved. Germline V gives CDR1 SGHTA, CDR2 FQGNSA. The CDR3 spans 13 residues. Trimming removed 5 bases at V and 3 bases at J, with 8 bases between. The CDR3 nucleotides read TGTGCCAGCAGCCAGGAGGCCAATCAGCCCCAGCATTTT. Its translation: CASSQEANQPQHF.

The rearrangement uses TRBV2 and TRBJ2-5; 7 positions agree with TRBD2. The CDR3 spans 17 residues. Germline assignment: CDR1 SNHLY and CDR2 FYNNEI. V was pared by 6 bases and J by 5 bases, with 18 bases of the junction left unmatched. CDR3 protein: CASSKHYQRGVWETQYF. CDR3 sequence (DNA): TGTGCCAGCAGCAAACACTATCAACGGGGGGTCTGGGAGACCCAGTACTTC.

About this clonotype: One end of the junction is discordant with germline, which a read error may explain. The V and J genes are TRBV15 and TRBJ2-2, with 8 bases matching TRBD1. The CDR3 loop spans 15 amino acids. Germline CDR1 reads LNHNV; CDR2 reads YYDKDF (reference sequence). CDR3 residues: CATSRGRGRGGERFF. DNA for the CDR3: TGTGCCACCAGCAGAGGCAGGGGGCGCGGCGGGGAGCGGTTTTTT.

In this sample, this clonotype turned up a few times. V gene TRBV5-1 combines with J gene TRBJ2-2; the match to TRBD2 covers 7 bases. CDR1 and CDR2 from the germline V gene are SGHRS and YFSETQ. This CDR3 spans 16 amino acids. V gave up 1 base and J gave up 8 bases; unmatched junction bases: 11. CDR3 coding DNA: TGCGCCAGCAGCTTGAACCGACTAGCCGACTCGGGGGAGCTGTTTTTT. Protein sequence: CASSLNRLADSGELFF.

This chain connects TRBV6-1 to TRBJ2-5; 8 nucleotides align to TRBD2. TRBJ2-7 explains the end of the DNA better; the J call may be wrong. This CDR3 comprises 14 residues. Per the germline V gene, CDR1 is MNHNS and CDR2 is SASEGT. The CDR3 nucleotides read TGTGCCAGCAGTGATCTAGCGGGTCCCTACGAGCAGTACTTC. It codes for CASSDLAGPYEQYF.

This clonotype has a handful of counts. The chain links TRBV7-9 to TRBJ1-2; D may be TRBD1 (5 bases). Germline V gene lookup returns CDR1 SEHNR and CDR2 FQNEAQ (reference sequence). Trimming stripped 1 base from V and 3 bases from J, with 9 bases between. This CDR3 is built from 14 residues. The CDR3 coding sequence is TGTGCCAGCAGCTTAGGGCCGGGGGACTATGGCTACACCTTC. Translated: CASSLGPGDYGYTF.

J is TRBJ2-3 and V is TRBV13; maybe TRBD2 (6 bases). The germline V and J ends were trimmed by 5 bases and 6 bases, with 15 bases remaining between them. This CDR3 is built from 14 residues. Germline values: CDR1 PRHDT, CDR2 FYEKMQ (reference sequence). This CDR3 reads CASSGGSVRDTQYF. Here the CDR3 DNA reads TGTGCCAGCAGCGGGGGGTCGGTTCGGGATACGCAGTATTTT.

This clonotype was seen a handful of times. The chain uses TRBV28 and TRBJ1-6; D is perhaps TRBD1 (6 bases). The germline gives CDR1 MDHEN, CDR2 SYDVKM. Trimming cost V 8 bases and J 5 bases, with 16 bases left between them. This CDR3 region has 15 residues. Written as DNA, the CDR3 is TGTGCCAGCGTAAGGACAGAGTCGGATAATTCACCCCTCCACTTT. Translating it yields CASVRTESDNSPLHF.

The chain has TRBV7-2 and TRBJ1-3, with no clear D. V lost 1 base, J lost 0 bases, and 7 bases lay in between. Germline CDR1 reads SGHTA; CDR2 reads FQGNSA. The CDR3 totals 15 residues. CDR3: CASSLGSHSGNTIYF. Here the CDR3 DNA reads TGTGCCAGCAGCTTAGGATCCCACTCTGGAAACACCATATATTTT.

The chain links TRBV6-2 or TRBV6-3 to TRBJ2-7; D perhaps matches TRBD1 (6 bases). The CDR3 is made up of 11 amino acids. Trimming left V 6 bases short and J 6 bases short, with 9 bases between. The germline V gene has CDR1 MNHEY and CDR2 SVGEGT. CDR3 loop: CASSQGFEQYF. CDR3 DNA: TGTGCCAGCAGCCAGGGGTTCGAGCAGTACTTC.

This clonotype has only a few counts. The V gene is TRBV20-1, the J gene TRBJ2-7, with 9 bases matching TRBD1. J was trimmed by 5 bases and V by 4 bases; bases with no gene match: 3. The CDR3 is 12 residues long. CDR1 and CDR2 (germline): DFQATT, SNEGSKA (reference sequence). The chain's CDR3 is CSANRQGDEQYF. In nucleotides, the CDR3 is TGCAGTGCTAATCGACAGGGGGACGAGCAGTACTTC.

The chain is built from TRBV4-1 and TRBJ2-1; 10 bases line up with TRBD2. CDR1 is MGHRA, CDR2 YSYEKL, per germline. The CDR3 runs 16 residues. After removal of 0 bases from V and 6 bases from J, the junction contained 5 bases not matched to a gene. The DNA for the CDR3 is TGCGCCAGCAGCCAAGAACCTAGCGGGAGTTTCAATGAGCAGTTCTTC. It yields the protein CASSQEPSGSFNEQFF.

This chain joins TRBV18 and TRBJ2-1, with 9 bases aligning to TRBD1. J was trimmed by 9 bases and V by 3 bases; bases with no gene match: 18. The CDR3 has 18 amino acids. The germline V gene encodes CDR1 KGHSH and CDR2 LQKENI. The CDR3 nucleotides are TGTGCCAGCTCACCCATCGGGCCCGCGGGACAGGGTATGGGTGAGCAGTTCTTC. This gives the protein CASSPIGPAGQGMGEQFF.